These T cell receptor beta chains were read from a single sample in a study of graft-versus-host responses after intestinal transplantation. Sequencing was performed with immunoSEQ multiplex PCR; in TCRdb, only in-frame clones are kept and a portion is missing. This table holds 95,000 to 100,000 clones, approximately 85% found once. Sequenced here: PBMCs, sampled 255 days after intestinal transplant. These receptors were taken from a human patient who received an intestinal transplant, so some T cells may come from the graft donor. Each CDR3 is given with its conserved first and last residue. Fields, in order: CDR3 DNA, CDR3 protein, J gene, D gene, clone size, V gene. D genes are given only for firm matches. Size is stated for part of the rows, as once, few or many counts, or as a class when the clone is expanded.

cdr3_nt: TGCAGCGTATGGACAGGTAACACTGAAGCTTTCTTT; cdr3_aa: CSVWTGNTEAFF; j_call: TRBJ1-1; d_call: TRBD1; clone_size: NA; v_call: TRBV29-1
cdr3_nt: TGTGCCAGCAGTTCTTATAGCACCTACGAGCAGTACTTC; cdr3_aa: CASSSYSTYEQYF; j_call: TRBJ2-7; d_call: NA; clone_size: NA; v_call: TRBV27
cdr3_nt: TGCAGCGCCGCCCCCGGGGGGACAGGGGGCGCGGGCACTGAAGCTTTCTTT; cdr3_aa: CSAAPGGTGGAGTEAFF; j_call: TRBJ1-1; d_call: TRBD1; clone_size: NA; v_call: TRBV29-1
cdr3_nt: TGTGCCAGTAGTGTGGGCAGGGGGCGATTCGGCTACACCTTC; cdr3_aa: CASSVGRGRFGYTF; j_call: TRBJ1-2; d_call: TRBD1; clone_size: NA; v_call: TRBV19
cdr3_nt: TGTGCCAGCAGCTTGATGGCGGGGGGATCAGGAAACACCATATATTTT; cdr3_aa: CASSLMAGGSGNTIYF; j_call: TRBJ1-3; d_call: NA; clone_size: NA; v_call: TRBV7-2
cdr3_nt: TGTGCCAGCAGCCTTGGACGGAACAATGAGCAGTTCTTC; cdr3_aa: CASSLGRNNEQFF; j_call: TRBJ2-1; d_call: NA; clone_size: NA; v_call: TRBV7-3
cdr3_nt: TGTGCCAGCAGCCGCGAGACTGGGGCCAACGTCCTGACTTTC; cdr3_aa: CASSRETGANVLTF; j_call: TRBJ2-6; d_call: NA; clone_size: NA; v_call: TRBV2
cdr3_nt: TGTGCCAGCAGTGCGGAGATGAACACTGAAGCTTTCTTT; cdr3_aa: CASSAEMNTEAFF; j_call: TRBJ1-1; d_call: NA; clone_size: once; v_call: TRBV6-1
cdr3_nt: TGCGCCAGCAGCCAAGGGTGGCAGGTCAAAGACGAGCAGTACTTC; cdr3_aa: CASSQGWQVKDEQYF; j_call: TRBJ2-7; d_call: NA; clone_size: NA; v_call: TRBV4-1
cdr3_nt: TGTGCCAGCAGCCGGGGTTTAGGGATCACAGATACGCAGTATTTT; cdr3_aa: CASSRGLGITDTQYF; j_call: TRBJ2-3; d_call: NA; clone_size: NA; v_call: TRBV5-6
cdr3_nt: TGTGCCAGCAGTTTATTTGGCGGGGAGCTGTTTTTT; cdr3_aa: CASSLFGGELFF; j_call: TRBJ2-2; d_call: NA; clone_size: NA; v_call: TRBV27
cdr3_nt: TGTGCCTGGAGACAGGGAGCACCTAATTCACCCCTCCACTTT; cdr3_aa: CAWRQGAPNSPLHF; j_call: TRBJ1-6; d_call: NA; clone_size: NA; v_call: TRBV30
cdr3_nt: TGTGCCACCGACAAACCGGGACTAGCGGGCAGCTCCTACAATGAGCAGTTCTTC; cdr3_aa: CATDKPGLAGSSYNEQFF; j_call: TRBJ2-1; d_call: TRBD2; clone_size: NA; v_call: TRBV2
cdr3_nt: TGTGCCAGCAGTTTATCGAGGGGACTAGCGGGAGTCGAGCAGTACTTC; cdr3_aa: CASSLSRGLAGVEQYF; j_call: TRBJ2-7; d_call: TRBD2; clone_size: NA; v_call: TRBV27
cdr3_nt: TGTGCCAGCACCGGGACTAGCATTGTCTACAATGAGCAGTTCTTC; cdr3_aa: CASTGTSIVYNEQFF; j_call: TRBJ2-1; d_call: TRBD2; clone_size: NA; v_call: TRBV5-5
cdr3_nt: TGTGCCAGCAGTGGGACAAACTCTGGGGCCAACGTCCTGACTTTC; cdr3_aa: CASSGTNSGANVLTF; j_call: TRBJ2-6; d_call: NA; clone_size: NA; v_call: TRBV6-4
cdr3_nt: TGTGCCGGGCAGGGGCTCGAAAAACTGTTTTTT; cdr3_aa: CAGQGLEKLFF; j_call: TRBJ1-4; d_call: NA; clone_size: NA; v_call: TRBV11-2
cdr3_nt: TGTGCCAGCAGCCCGATGACAGCCGCAGATACGCAGTATTTT; cdr3_aa: CASSPMTAADTQYF; j_call: TRBJ2-3; d_call: NA; clone_size: NA; v_call: TRBV7-9
cdr3_nt: TGCGCCAGCAGCCCATCCCAGGTTGCGGATGAGCAGTTCTTC; cdr3_aa: CASSPSQVADEQFF; j_call: TRBJ2-1; d_call: NA; clone_size: NA; v_call: TRBV5-1
cdr3_nt: TGTGCCAGCAGCCTTTGGACAGGGCAAGAGACCCAGTACTTC; cdr3_aa: CASSLWTGQETQYF; j_call: TRBJ2-5; d_call: TRBD1; clone_size: NA; v_call: TRBV5-6
cdr3_nt: TGTGCCAGCAGCCAGGAGGGACTAGAGACTATAAATGAGCAGTTCTTC; cdr3_aa: CASSQEGLETINEQFF; j_call: TRBJ2-1; d_call: TRBD2; clone_size: NA; v_call: TRBV4-2
cdr3_nt: TGTGCCGGAGTGGGGAACACCGGGGAGCTGTTTTTT; cdr3_aa: CAGVGNTGELFF; j_call: TRBJ2-2; d_call: NA; clone_size: NA; v_call: TRBV30
cdr3_nt: TGTGCCAGCAGCCCGGGACTAGGCTCCTACGAGCAGTACTTC; cdr3_aa: CASSPGLGSYEQYF; j_call: TRBJ2-7; d_call: TRBD2; clone_size: NA; v_call: TRBV5-4
cdr3_nt: TGTGCCATCAGTGAGTATAGGGATGATAGCAATCAGCCCCAGCATTTT; cdr3_aa: CAISEYRDDSNQPQHF; j_call: TRBJ1-5; d_call: NA; clone_size: few; v_call: TRBV10-3
cdr3_nt: TGTGCCTGGAGTGTTGCTGTCGGGGACAGACCAAAACTTCTCTATGGCTACACCTTC; cdr3_aa: CAWSVAVGDRPKLLYGYTF; j_call: TRBJ1-2; d_call: TRBD1; clone_size: NA; v_call: TRBV30
cdr3_nt: TGTGCCAGCAGTGGGGGCCCGAAGGCCTACGAGCAGTACTTC; cdr3_aa: CASSGGPKAYEQYF; j_call: TRBJ2-7; d_call: NA; clone_size: NA; v_call: TRBV25-1
cdr3_nt: TGTGCCAGCAGCTTAGGTGGACTAGCTAACTATGGCTACACCTTC; cdr3_aa: CASSLGGLANYGYTF; j_call: TRBJ1-2; d_call: NA; clone_size: NA; v_call: TRBV13
cdr3_nt: TGTGCCAGCAGCTTAGGGCAGGGGGGCGCAGATACGCAGTATTTT; cdr3_aa: CASSLGQGGADTQYF; j_call: TRBJ2-3; d_call: NA; clone_size: once; v_call: TRBV7-6
cdr3_nt: TGTGCCAGCAGCTTACAGGGGGCAACCTACGAGCAGTACTTC; cdr3_aa: CASSLQGATYEQYF; j_call: TRBJ2-7; d_call: TRBD1; clone_size: NA; v_call: TRBV7-9
cdr3_nt: TGTGCCAGCAGGCCGCCACAGTTAAACACTGAAGCTTTCTTT; cdr3_aa: CASRPPQLNTEAFF; j_call: TRBJ1-1; d_call: NA; clone_size: NA; v_call: TRBV28
cdr3_nt: TGTGCCAGCAGTGAAGCGGGACACATGAACACCGGGGAGCTGTTTTTT; cdr3_aa: CASSEAGHMNTGELFF; j_call: TRBJ2-2; d_call: NA; clone_size: NA; v_call: TRBV25-1
cdr3_nt: TGTGCCAGCTCGACTGCCCTAGTTCCCCCCAAAAACATTCAGTACTTC; cdr3_aa: CASSTALVPPKNIQYF; j_call: TRBJ2-4; d_call: NA; clone_size: NA; v_call: TRBV18
cdr3_nt: TGTGCCAGCAGCTTCCGAGGGGGCGATGGCTACACCTTC; cdr3_aa: CASSFRGGDGYTF; j_call: TRBJ1-2; d_call: TRBD1; clone_size: NA; v_call: TRBV13
cdr3_nt: TGTGCCAGTACAGGGAACGAGCAGTACTTC; cdr3_aa: CASTGNEQYF; j_call: TRBJ2-7; d_call: NA; clone_size: NA; v_call: TRBV2
cdr3_nt: TGCGCCAGCAGCCTAGTAGCGGGAGGGCCCATCAATGAGCAGTTCTTC; cdr3_aa: CASSLVAGGPINEQFF; j_call: TRBJ2-1; d_call: TRBD2; clone_size: NA; v_call: TRBV4-1
cdr3_nt: TGTGCCAGCAGTACGGGGGGGACCTACGAGCAGTACTTC; cdr3_aa: CASSTGGTYEQYF; j_call: TRBJ2-7; d_call: TRBD2; clone_size: NA; v_call: TRBV2
cdr3_nt: TGTGCCAGTAGTATTGGGTTTACTAATGAGCAGTTCTTC; cdr3_aa: CASSIGFTNEQFF; j_call: TRBJ2-1; d_call: NA; clone_size: NA; v_call: TRBV19
cdr3_nt: TGTGCCACCAGCAGAGACAACTACGGAAACACCATATATTTT; cdr3_aa: CATSRDNYGNTIYF; j_call: TRBJ1-3; d_call: NA; clone_size: NA; v_call: TRBV15
cdr3_nt: TGTGCCAGCAGCCCCGCAGGGGCAACTAATGAAAAACTGTTTTTT; cdr3_aa: CASSPAGATNEKLFF; j_call: TRBJ1-4; d_call: NA; clone_size: once; v_call: TRBV28
cdr3_nt: TGTGCCAGCAGGGAGGAGACCCAGTACTTC; cdr3_aa: CASREETQYF; j_call: TRBJ2-5; d_call: NA; clone_size: NA; v_call: TRBV6-6
cdr3_nt: TGTGCCAGCACCTCACTGAACACTGAAGCTTTCTTT; cdr3_aa: CASTSLNTEAFF; j_call: TRBJ1-1; d_call: NA; clone_size: NA; v_call: TRBV6-5
cdr3_nt: TGTGCCACCAGCAGCTACAGCGGGATAAAGGGGAATGAGCAGTTCTTC; cdr3_aa: CATSSYSGIKGNEQFF; j_call: TRBJ2-1; d_call: TRBD2; clone_size: NA; v_call: TRBV15
cdr3_nt: TGTGCCAGCAGTGAAGCCCCGGACAGAAACACTGAAGCTTTCTTT; cdr3_aa: CASSEAPDRNTEAFF; j_call: TRBJ1-1; d_call: NA; clone_size: NA; v_call: TRBV6-1